This passage covers 6 T cell receptor beta chains from one sample sequenced in a study of tumor-infiltrating lymphocytes in primary liver carcinoma. With a constant-region primer, TCR beta cDNA was made from 450 to 550 ng of total RNA. ARM-PCR, slightly modified, supplied the TCR beta libraries through three nested multiplex PCR rounds. The first two PCR rounds, around 10 cycles each, used TRBV1-TRBV30 forward primers and a C-beta reverse primer. TCRdb redid the calling of the multiplex PCR reads with MiXCR, one entry per CDR3 protein. The data show 300,000 to 350,000 distinct CDR3 sequences, almost 65% seen once. Unsorted whole blood supplied the blood RNA, and germline DNA was isolated too. Source material: peripheral blood. These receptors originate from a man aged 40-49 years with primary liver carcinoma and hepatitis B virus infection.

About this clonotype: No conserved phenylalanine or tryptophan ends this CDR3, so it is likely a read error. The J gene is TRBJ2-5, the V gene TRBV6-6, with D perhaps TRBD1 (6 bases). The CDR3 sequence is 14 residues long. Per germline, CDR1 MNHNY and CDR2 SVGAGI (reference sequence). CDR3 sequence reads: CASSYGQYQETQYS. CDR3 nucleotides: TGTGCCAGCAGTTACGGACAGTATCAAGAGACTCAGTACTCC.

The sample holds a few counts of this clonotype. This chain links TRBV5-1 with TRBJ2-5, with 7 nucleotides matching TRBD2. Trimming cost V 7 bases and J 0 bases; bases outside gene matches: 9. The germline gives CDR1 SGHRS, CDR2 YFSETQ. The CDR3 consists of 15 residues. Here the CDR3 reads CASQLPAGYQETQYF. In DNA form, the CDR3 reads TGCGCCAGCCAACTACCAGCGGGGTACCAAGAGACCCAGTACTTC.

The chain combines TRBV4-1 with TRBJ2-7; TRBD2 is a possible D gene (6 bases). Germline V lookup: CDR1 MGHRA, CDR2 YSYEKL. The CDR3 is 15 amino acids. Trimming cost V 0 bases and J 7 bases, with 16 bases left between them. In nucleotides, the CDR3 is TGCGCCAGCAGCCAAGAAACTAGCCGAGTACGAGAGCAGTACTTC. This translates into CASSQETSRVREQYF.

The chain joins TRBV4-2 to TRBJ2-7; 12 bases are shared with TRBD2. The CDR3 totals 17 residues. Germline lookup yields CDR1 LGHNA and CDR2 YNFKEQ. V gave up 0 bases and J gave up 6 bases; unmatched junction bases: 9. CDR3 sequence reads: CASSQDRLAGGRSEQYF. The CDR3 DNA follows: TGTGCCAGCAGCCAAGATCGGCTAGCGGGAGGGCGTAGCGAGCAGTACTTC.

Comment on this clonotype: Sequence at one end of the junction differs from germline and may be a read error. This sequence joins TRBV29-1 and TRBJ2-7; 7 bases are a match to TRBD2. Germline CDR1 is SQVTM and CDR2 is ANQGSEA. CDR3 length equals 13 residues. As DNA, the CDR3 is TGCAGCGTTCCTAGCGGAAGTACCTACGAGCAGTACTTT. Translating it yields CSVPSGSTYEQYF.

The chain has TRBV11-2 and TRBJ2-3; a weak D match, TRBD1 (6 bases). In germline, CDR1 is SGHAT, CDR2 FQNNGV. V was cut by 6 bases and J by 1 base, with 23 bases left in between. This CDR3 is built from 18 residues. CDR3 protein: CASSFGQWVPSGTDTQYF. CDR3 DNA: TGTGCCAGCAGTTTCGGACAGTGGGTTCCCTCTGGCACAGATACGCAGTATTTT.